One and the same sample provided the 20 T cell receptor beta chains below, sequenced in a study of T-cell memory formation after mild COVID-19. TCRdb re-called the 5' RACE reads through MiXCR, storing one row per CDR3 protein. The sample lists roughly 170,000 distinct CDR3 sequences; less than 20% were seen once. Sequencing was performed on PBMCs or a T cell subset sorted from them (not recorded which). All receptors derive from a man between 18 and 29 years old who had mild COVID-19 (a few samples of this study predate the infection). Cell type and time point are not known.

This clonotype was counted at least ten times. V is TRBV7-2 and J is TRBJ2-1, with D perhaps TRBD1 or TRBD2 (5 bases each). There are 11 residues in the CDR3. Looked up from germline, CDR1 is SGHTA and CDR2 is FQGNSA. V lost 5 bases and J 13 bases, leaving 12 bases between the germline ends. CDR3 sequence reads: CASSAEGTQFF. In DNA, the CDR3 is TGTGCCAGCAGCGCCGAAGGGACCCAGTTCTTC. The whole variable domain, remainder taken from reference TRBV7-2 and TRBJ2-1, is GAGVSQSPSNKVTEKGKDVELRCDPISGHTALYWYRQSLGQGLEFLIYFQGNSAPDKSGLPSDRFSAERTGGSVSTLTIQRTQQEDSAVYLCASSAEGTQFFGPGTRLTVL.

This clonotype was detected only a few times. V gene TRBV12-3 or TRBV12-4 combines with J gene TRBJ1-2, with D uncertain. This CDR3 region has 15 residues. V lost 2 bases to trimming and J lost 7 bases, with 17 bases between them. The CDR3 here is CASSLLLSGRGGYTF. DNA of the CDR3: TGTGCCAGCAGTTTATTACTGTCAGGCCGGGGTGGCTACACCTTC.

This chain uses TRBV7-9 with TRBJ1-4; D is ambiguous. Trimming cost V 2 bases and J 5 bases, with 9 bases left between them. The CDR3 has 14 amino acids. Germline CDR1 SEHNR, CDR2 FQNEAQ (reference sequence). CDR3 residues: CASSLRQDNEKLFF. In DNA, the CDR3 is TGTGCCAGCAGCTTAAGGCAGGACAATGAAAAACTGTTTTTT.

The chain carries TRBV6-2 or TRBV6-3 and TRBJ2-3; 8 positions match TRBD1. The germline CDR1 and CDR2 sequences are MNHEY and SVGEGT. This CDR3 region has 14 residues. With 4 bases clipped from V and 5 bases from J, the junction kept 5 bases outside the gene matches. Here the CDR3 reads CASSWGGTGDTQYF. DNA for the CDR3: TGTGCCAGCAGTTGGGGTGGGACAGGAGATACGCAGTATTTT.

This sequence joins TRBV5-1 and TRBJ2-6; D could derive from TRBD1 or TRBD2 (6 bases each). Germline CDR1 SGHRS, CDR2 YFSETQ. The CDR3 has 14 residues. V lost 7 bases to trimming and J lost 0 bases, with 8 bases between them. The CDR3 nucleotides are TGCGCCAGCGGAGGGGGCTCTGGGGCCAACGTCCTGACTTTC. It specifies CASGGGSGANVLTF.

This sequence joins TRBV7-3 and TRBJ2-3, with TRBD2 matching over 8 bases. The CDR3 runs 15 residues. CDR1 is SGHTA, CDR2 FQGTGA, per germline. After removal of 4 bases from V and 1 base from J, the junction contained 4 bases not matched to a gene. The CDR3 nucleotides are TGTGCCAGCAGCTCCCAGCGGGGGCGCACAGATACGCAGTATTTT. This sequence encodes CASSSQRGRTDTQYF.

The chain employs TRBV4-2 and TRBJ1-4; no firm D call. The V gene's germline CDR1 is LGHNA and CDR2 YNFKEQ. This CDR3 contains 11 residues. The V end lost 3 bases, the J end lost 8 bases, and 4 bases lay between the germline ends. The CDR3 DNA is TGTGCCAGCAGCCAGAGGGAAAAACTGTTTTTT. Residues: CASSQREKLFF.

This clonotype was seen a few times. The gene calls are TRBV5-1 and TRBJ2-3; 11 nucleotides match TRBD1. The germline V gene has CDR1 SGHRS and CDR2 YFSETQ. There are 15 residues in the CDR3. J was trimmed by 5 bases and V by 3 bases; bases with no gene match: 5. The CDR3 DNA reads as TGCGCCAGCAGCTACTCGGGACAGGGGGAAGATACGCAGTATTTT. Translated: CASSYSGQGEDTQYF.

CDR3 nucleotide sequence: TGTGCCAGCGAGCGGGGGGGCAAGGGTGAGACCCAGTACTTC. The encoded protein is CASERGGKGETQYF. The V gene is TRBV5-4, the J gene TRBJ2-5; TRBD2 aligns across 10 bases. Per germline, CDR1 SGHNT and CDR2 YYREEE (reference sequence). The V and J ends lost 7 bases and 5 bases, in that order; junction bases with no gene match: 8. The CDR3 has 14 residues.

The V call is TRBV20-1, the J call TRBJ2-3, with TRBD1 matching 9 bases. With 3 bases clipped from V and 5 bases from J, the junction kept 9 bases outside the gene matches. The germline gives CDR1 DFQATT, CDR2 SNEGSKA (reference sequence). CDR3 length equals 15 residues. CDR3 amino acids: CSARMTGGYQDTQYF. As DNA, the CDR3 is TGCAGTGCTAGGATGACAGGGGGATACCAAGATACGCAGTATTTT.

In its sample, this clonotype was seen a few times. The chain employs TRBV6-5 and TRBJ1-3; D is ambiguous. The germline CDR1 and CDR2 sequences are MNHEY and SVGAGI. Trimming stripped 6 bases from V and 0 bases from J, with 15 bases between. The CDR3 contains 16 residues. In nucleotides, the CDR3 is TGTGCCAGCAGGCAATCCCTAACAGTCTCTGGAAACACCATATATTTT. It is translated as CASRQSLTVSGNTIYF.

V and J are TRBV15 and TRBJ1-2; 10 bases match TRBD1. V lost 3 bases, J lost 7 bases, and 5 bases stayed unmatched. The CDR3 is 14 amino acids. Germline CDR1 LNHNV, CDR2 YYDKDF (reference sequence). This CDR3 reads CATSSDRGLAGYTF. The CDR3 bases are TGTGCCACCAGCAGCGACAGGGGGCTGGCTGGCTACACCTTC.

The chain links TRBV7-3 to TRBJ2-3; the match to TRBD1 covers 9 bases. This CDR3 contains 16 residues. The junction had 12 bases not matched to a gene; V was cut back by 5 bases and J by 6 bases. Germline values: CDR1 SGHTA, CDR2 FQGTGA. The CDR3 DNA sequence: TGTGCCAGCAGCCTAGGGGCCGGACAGGGGTTCGATACGCAGTATTTT. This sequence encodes CASSLGAGQGFDTQYF.

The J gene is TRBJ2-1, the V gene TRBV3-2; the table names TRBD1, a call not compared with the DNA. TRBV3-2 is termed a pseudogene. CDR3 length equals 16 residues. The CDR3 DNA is TGTGCCAGCAGCGGCTACAGGGGCGAAAGGGGGCATGAGCAGTTCTTC. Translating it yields CASSGYRGERGHEQFF.

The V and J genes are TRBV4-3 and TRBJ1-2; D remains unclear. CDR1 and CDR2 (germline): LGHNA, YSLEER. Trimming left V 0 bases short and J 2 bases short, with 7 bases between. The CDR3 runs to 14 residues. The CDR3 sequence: CASSQDPGNYGYTF. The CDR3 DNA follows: TGCGCCAGCAGCCAAGACCCGGGAAACTATGGCTACACCTTC.

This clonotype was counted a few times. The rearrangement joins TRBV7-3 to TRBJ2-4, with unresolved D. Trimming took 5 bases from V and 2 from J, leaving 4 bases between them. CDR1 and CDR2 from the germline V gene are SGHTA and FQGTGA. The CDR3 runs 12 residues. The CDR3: CASSMSKNIQYF. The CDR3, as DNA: TGTGCCAGCAGCATGTCCAAAAACATTCAGTACTTC.

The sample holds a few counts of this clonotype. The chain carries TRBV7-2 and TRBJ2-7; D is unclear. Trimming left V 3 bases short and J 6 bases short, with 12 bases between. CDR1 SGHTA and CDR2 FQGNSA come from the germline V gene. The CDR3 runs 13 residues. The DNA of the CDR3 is TGTGCCAGCAGCTTGTCTCTATATTTCGAGCAGTACTTC. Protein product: CASSLSLYFEQYF.

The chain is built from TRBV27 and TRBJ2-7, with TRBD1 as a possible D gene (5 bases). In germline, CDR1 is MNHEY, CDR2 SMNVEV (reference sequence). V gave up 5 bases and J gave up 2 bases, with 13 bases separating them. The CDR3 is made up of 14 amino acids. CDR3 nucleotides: TGTGCCAGCAGTGGACATGGGATTACCTACGAGCAGTACTTC. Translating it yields CASSGHGITYEQYF.

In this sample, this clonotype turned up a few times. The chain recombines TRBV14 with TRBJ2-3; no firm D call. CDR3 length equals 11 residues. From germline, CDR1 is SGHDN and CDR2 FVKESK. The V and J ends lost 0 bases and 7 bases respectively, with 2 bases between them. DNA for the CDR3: TGTGCCAGCAGCCAAGAGTATACGCAGTATTTT. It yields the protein CASSQEYTQYF.

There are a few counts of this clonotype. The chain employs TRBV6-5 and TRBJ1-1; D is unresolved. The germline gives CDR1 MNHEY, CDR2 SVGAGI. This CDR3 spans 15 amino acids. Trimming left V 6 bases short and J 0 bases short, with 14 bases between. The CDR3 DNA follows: TGTGCCAGCAGCCCTCGACCGAGTATGAACACTGAAGCTTTCTTT. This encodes CASSPRPSMNTEAFF.